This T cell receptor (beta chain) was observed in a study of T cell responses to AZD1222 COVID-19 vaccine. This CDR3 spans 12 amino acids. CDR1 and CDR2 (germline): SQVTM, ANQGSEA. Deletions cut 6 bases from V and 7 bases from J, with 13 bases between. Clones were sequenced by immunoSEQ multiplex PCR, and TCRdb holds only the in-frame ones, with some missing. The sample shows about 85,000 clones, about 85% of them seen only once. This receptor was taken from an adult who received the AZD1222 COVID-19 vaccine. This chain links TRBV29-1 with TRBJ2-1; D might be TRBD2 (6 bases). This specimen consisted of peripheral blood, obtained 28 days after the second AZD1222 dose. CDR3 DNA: TGCAGCGTGGTTACTAGCTTTAATGAGCAGTTCTTC. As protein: CSVVTSFNEQFF.